Each of the 3 T cell receptor beta chains below was sequenced from the same sample in a study of shared clonotypes between healthy human individuals. Produced via immunoSEQ multiplex PCR; TCRdb's table is partial and in-frame only. The sample yields about 1.5 million clones, roughly 98% seen once. The sequencing input was naive CD4+ T cells sorted from blood. Subset: CD45RA+ positively selected. These receptors were collected from a young man in good health.

The chain couples TRBV9 to TRBJ1-1, with D tentatively TRBD1 (6 bases). Germline values: CDR1 SGDLS, CDR2 YYNGEE. Trimming left V 3 bases short and J 1 base short, with 13 bases between. This CDR3 comprises 15 residues. The CDR3 nucleotides read TGTGCCAGCAGCGCTAGGGGGGACCCGAACACTGAAGCTTTCTTT. Translated, it gives CASSARGDPNTEAFF.

The rearrangement uses TRBV6-6 and TRBJ1-1; tentatively, D is TRBD1 (6 bases). V dropped 5 bases and J dropped 6 bases, with 19 bases sitting between them. Germline CDR1 reads MNHNY; CDR2 reads SVGAGI (reference sequence). The CDR3 covers 15 residues. The CDR3 reads CASSPGRGGRAEAFF. CDR3 nucleotide sequence: TGTGCCAGCAGTCCCGGAAGGGGGGGTAGGGCTGAAGCTTTCTTT.

The rearrangement links TRBV18 to TRBJ2-7, with D perhaps given as TRBD1 or TRBD2 (5 bases each). Germline-derived CDR1 and CDR2 are KGHSH and LQKENI. The V gene lost 1 base and the J gene lost 5 bases, with 9 bases spanning the gap. This CDR3 is built from 13 residues. Written as DNA, the CDR3 is TGTGCCAGCTCACCACTCGGGGACCACGAGCAGTACTTC. Translating it yields CASSPLGDHEQYF. Supplemented by reference TRBV18 and TRBJ2-7, the full variable domain reads NAGVMQNPRHLVRRRGQEARLRCSPMKGHSHVYWYRQLPEEGLKFMVYLQKENIIDESGMPKERFSAEFPKEGPSILRIQQVVRGDSAAYFCASSPLGDHEQYFGPGTRLTVT.